This TCR beta chain was observed in a study of naive and memory T cell subsets. An equimolar mix of two oligonucleotides served as the beta constant-region primer for TRBC1 and TRBC2. Ligation attached a single-stranded oligonucleotide with a 12-nucleotide UMI and the SP2 primer to the cDNA 3' end. TCRdb itself ran the UMI-ligation and nested PCR reads through MiXCR, one entry per CDR3 protein. The sample records roughly 140,000 distinct CDR3 sequences, approximately 15% being singletons. After the first PCR, alpha and beta chain libraries were processed separately. After CD4 positive bead selection, the CD4-negative fraction gave CD8 T cells. Cells stained for CD3, CD4, CD8, CD45RA, CD27 and viability were sorted into four CD45RA/CD27 subsets. Trimming removed 0 bases from V and 2 bases from J, with 13 bases in between. This CDR3 is 16 amino acids long. The germline gives CDR1 MGHRA, CDR2 YSYEKL.

Sequenced sample: naive CD4+ T cells from blood. This TCR was sampled from a human donor in good health. The V call is TRBV4-1, the J call TRBJ1-2; tentative D call: TRBD1 (6 bases). The CDR3 region is CASSQEVSGANYGYTF. The CDR3 bases are TGCGCCAGCAGCCAAGAGGTTTCGGGGGCCAACTATGGCTACACCTTC.